The present TCR beta chain was sequenced within a study of shared clonotypes between healthy human individuals. For the study at large: With ages of 18 to 49, the donors were two women and a few men.

Donors, without exception, were Caucasian adults residing in Nashville, Tennessee. Genomic DNA for unsorted samples was obtained from 97 million or so PBMCs. This clone was detected only a few times. Its target is not known. Regarding the study as a whole: Only a few donors were included, so the genetic and exposure-history diversity represented was limited.

TCRdb's table, derived via immunoSEQ multiplex PCR, lists solely in-frame clones and lacks some. The table has fewer than 600,000 clones, 79% seen once. The V end was cut by 2 bases, the J end by 0 bases, with 15 bases between. Germline CDR1 SGHRS, CDR2 YFSETQ. CDR3 size: 17 residues. The specimen was PBMCs. The origin of this receptor is a woman aged 40 to 50 in good health. Some clones in this sample may be carry-over from other donors' samples. This chain uses TRBV5-1 with TRBJ2-1; the D gene is possibly TRBD2 (6 bases). The CDR3 here is CASSLLASGSSYNEQFF. The CDR3, as DNA: TGCGCCAGCAGCTTACTAGCTTCCGGAAGCTCCTACAATGAGCAGTTCTTC.